This TCR beta chain was documented in a study of blood T cells in healthy people across ages. Study at large: Capture via template switching afforded approximately one barcoded beta molecule per two T cells. Findings of the study overall: Investigators viewed diversity estimates from one million T cells as underestimates, the study reported.

Next came a second PCR, run for about 7 to 11 cycles, which used a sample-barcoded 5' primer along with a J-beta primer mix. TCRdb itself ran the 5' RACE reads through MiXCR, one entry per CDR3 protein. Among over 1,200,000 distinct CDR3 sequences, 59% were seen once, and the ten largest hold roughly 7%. With regard to this clonotype: What it binds is not known.

Germline CDR1 reads SEHNR; CDR2 reads FQNEAQ (reference sequence). This CDR3 is 12 amino acids long. V lost 4 bases to trimming and J lost 5 bases, with 9 bases between them. The receptor comes from a man aged 18 to 35 in good health. The V gene is TRBV7-9, the J gene TRBJ2-7, with a weak D call TRBD2 (6 bases). Sequenced material: blood. This CDR3 is CASSWEVDEQYF. The CDR3 coding sequence is TGTGCCAGCAGCTGGGAGGTCGACGAGCAGTACTTC. Variable domain in full (rest from reference TRBV7-9 and TRBJ2-7): DTGVSQNPRHKITKRGQNVTFRCDPISEHNRLYWYRQTLGQGPEFLTYFQNEAQLEKSRLLSDRFSAERPKGSFSTLEIQRTEQGDSAMYLCASSWEVDEQYFGPGTRLTVT.